A selection of T cell receptor beta chains follows, all from one sample in a study of identical twins. Via MiXCR, TCRdb re-called the 5' RACE reads, giving one row per CDR3 protein. Among 550,000 to 700,000 distinct CDR3 sequences listed, around 20% were seen once. These same records also appear under a second study, on T cells expressing NK-cell markers.

Sequenced sample: PBMCs. These receptors all come from a young woman in good health. CDR3s include the opening cysteine and the closing phenylalanine or tryptophan. The D gene is left open where the match is weak. Size is stated for part of the rows, as once, few or many counts, or as a class when the clone is expanded.

J gene: TRBJ2-2; D gene: NA; clone size: few; V gene: TRBV4-3; CDR3 DNA: TGCGCCAGCAGCCAAGAAGGGGTCAGGGTGACCGGGGAGCTGTTTTTT; CDR3 protein: CASSQEGVRVTGELFF
J gene: TRBJ2-7; D gene: TRBD1; clone size: many; V gene: TRBV12-3/TRBV12-4; CDR3 DNA: TGTGCCAGCAGTCCCTCCGGGACAGCGACGTACGAGCAGTACTTC; CDR3 protein: CASSPSGTATYEQYF
J gene: TRBJ2-7; D gene: NA; clone size: NA; V gene: TRBV6-5; CDR3 DNA: TGTGCCAGCAGTTACCCGGGACCCACTCGGTGGGAGCAGTACTTC; CDR3 protein: CASSYPGPTRWEQYF
J gene: TRBJ2-3; D gene: TRBD2; clone size: few; V gene: TRBV6-5; CDR3 DNA: TGTGCCAGCAGTTACGACCCAGCGGGAGGGCAGACAGATACGCAGTATTTT; CDR3 protein: CASSYDPAGGQTDTQYF
J gene: TRBJ2-1; D gene: TRBD1; clone size: NA; V gene: TRBV6-2/TRBV6-3; CDR3 DNA: TGTGCCAGCAGCCACAACAGGGGCTATGAGCAGTTCTTC; CDR3 protein: CASSHNRGYEQFF
J gene: TRBJ2-3; D gene: NA; clone size: NA; V gene: TRBV20-1; CDR3 DNA: TGCAGTGCTAGTCAAGGGATCGGAGATACGCAGTATTTT; CDR3 protein: CSASQGIGDTQYF
J gene: TRBJ2-2; D gene: NA; clone size: NA; V gene: TRBV12-3/TRBV12-4; CDR3 DNA: TGTGCCAGCACCGCCCGTAGGTGGACCGGGGAGCTGTTTTTT; CDR3 protein: CASTARRWTGELFF
J gene: TRBJ2-7; D gene: TRBD1; clone size: NA; V gene: TRBV25-1; CDR3 DNA: TGTGCCAGCAGTGTCCGCCCGGGACAGGGAAGAATTTACGAGCAGTACTTC; CDR3 protein: CASSVRPGQGRIYEQYF
J gene: TRBJ2-3; D gene: TRBD2; clone size: NA; V gene: TRBV7-9; CDR3 DNA: TGTGCCAGCAGACACTCTAGCGGGGGCACAGATACGCAGTATTTT; CDR3 protein: CASRHSSGGTDTQYF
J gene: TRBJ2-7; D gene: NA; clone size: NA; V gene: TRBV12-3/TRBV12-4; CDR3 DNA: TGTGCCAGCAGTTTTTATGGTTCCGAGCAGTACTTC; CDR3 protein: CASSFYGSEQYF
J gene: TRBJ1-1; D gene: TRBD1; clone size: few; V gene: TRBV5-1; CDR3 DNA: TGCGCCAGCAGCTTGCTGGGACAGGGGACCACTGAAGCTTTCTTT; CDR3 protein: CASSLLGQGTTEAFF
J gene: TRBJ2-1; D gene: TRBD2; clone size: few; V gene: TRBV12-3/TRBV12-4; CDR3 DNA: TGTGCCAGCAGATTACTAGCGGGGGATTACAATGAGCAGTTCTTC; CDR3 protein: CASRLLAGDYNEQFF
J gene: TRBJ2-7; D gene: NA; clone size: NA; V gene: TRBV5-1; CDR3 DNA: TGCGCCAGCAGCTGGGACGGGACATCGGTCCGCGAGCAGTACTTC; CDR3 protein: CASSWDGTSVREQYF
J gene: TRBJ2-7; D gene: NA; clone size: few; V gene: TRBV7-9; CDR3 DNA: TGTGCCAGCAGCTTAGAGGCAGGAAGCTCCTACGAGCAGTACTTC; CDR3 protein: CASSLEAGSSYEQYF
J gene: TRBJ2-2; D gene: TRBD1; clone size: many; V gene: TRBV7-9; CDR3 DNA: TGTGCCAGCAGCTTCGCAGGGGGTAACACCGGGGAGCTGTTTTTT; CDR3 protein: CASSFAGGNTGELFF
J gene: TRBJ2-7; D gene: NA; clone size: few; V gene: TRBV4-2; CDR3 DNA: TGTGCCAGCAGCCAAGAACAGGCTTCCTACGAGCAGTACTTC; CDR3 protein: CASSQEQASYEQYF
J gene: TRBJ2-5; D gene: NA; clone size: NA; V gene: TRBV10-3; CDR3 DNA: TGTGCCATCAGTGACTTCGGGAGTGGGAAGACCCAGTACTTC; CDR3 protein: CAISDFGSGKTQYF
J gene: TRBJ2-5; D gene: NA; clone size: NA; V gene: TRBV5-6; CDR3 DNA: TGTGCCAGCAGGAACAGGGAAGTTCATCAAGAGACCCAGTACTTC; CDR3 protein: CASRNREVHQETQYF
J gene: TRBJ2-6; D gene: NA; clone size: NA; V gene: TRBV5-1; CDR3 DNA: TGCGCCAGCAGCCTCCCGGGGGCGACCAACGTCCTGACTTTC; CDR3 protein: CASSLPGATNVLTF
J gene: TRBJ2-4; D gene: NA; clone size: NA; V gene: TRBV10-3; CDR3 DNA: TGTGCCATCAGTGATCCCGGGACGACCAAAAACATTCAGTACTTC; CDR3 protein: CAISDPGTTKNIQYF
J gene: TRBJ2-3; D gene: TRBD2; clone size: few; V gene: TRBV7-2; CDR3 DNA: TGTGCCAGCAGCTTCCAGCGGGAGGACACAGATACGCAGTATTTT; CDR3 protein: CASSFQREDTDTQYF
J gene: TRBJ1-3; D gene: NA; clone size: NA; V gene: TRBV7-9; CDR3 DNA: TGTGCCAGCAGCCAGGACGGCGGCTCTGGAAACACCATATATTTT; CDR3 protein: CASSQDGGSGNTIYF
J gene: TRBJ2-3; D gene: NA; clone size: few; V gene: TRBV20-1; CDR3 DNA: TGCAGTGCTAGAGAGCCCCAGCGGGGCACAGATACGCAGTATTTT; CDR3 protein: CSAREPQRGTDTQYF
J gene: TRBJ2-1; D gene: NA; clone size: NA; V gene: TRBV30; CDR3 DNA: TGTGCCTGGCTCTTAGGTTCGAATGAGCAGTTCTTC; CDR3 protein: CAWLLGSNEQFF
J gene: TRBJ1-1; D gene: NA; clone size: once; V gene: TRBV20-1; CDR3 DNA: TGCAGTCCTAGAGATCATGGGCTGAACACTGAAGCTTTCTTT; CDR3 protein: CSPRDHGLNTEAFF
J gene: TRBJ2-1; D gene: NA; clone size: NA; V gene: TRBV20-1; CDR3 DNA: TGCAGTGCTCCCCTACCGGGATCTAACTCTGAGCAGTTCTTC; CDR3 protein: CSAPLPGSNSEQFF
J gene: TRBJ2-5; D gene: NA; clone size: NA; V gene: TRBV24-1; CDR3 DNA: TGTGCCACCAGTGATCCAAAGGGGCCGTCCGAGACCCAGTACTTC; CDR3 protein: CATSDPKGPSETQYF
J gene: TRBJ2-1; D gene: NA; clone size: NA; V gene: TRBV20-1; CDR3 DNA: TGCAGTGCTAGAGCGGGGGTGGAGGGGATTGAGCAGTTCTTC; CDR3 protein: CSARAGVEGIEQFF
J gene: TRBJ2-1; D gene: NA; clone size: NA; V gene: TRBV4-1; CDR3 DNA: TGCGCCAGCAGCCAAACTTTGGGCGGAGATGAGCAGTTCTTC; CDR3 protein: CASSQTLGGDEQFF
J gene: TRBJ2-5; D gene: NA; clone size: once; V gene: TRBV12-3/TRBV12-4; CDR3 DNA: TGTGCCTTCAGTCTAGGGGTTTTTGGGGTCAGCCCTGAAGAGACCCAGTACTTC; CDR3 protein: CAFSLGVFGVSPEETQYF
J gene: TRBJ1-2; D gene: NA; clone size: many; V gene: TRBV20-1; CDR3 DNA: TGCAGTGCTAGAGAGGGGGGAGGCTACACCTTC; CDR3 protein: CSAREGGGYTF
J gene: TRBJ1-5; D gene: NA; clone size: NA; V gene: TRBV2; CDR3 DNA: TGTGCCAGCAGCCCCGACAGGCGACAGCCCCAGCATTTT; CDR3 protein: CASSPDRRQPQHF
J gene: TRBJ2-7; D gene: NA; clone size: few; V gene: TRBV29-1; CDR3 DNA: TGCAGCGTTGTTGAGGGTTACGAGCAGTACTTC; CDR3 protein: CSVVEGYEQYF
J gene: TRBJ2-6; D gene: NA; clone size: few; V gene: TRBV20-1; CDR3 DNA: TGCAGTGCGCCTCCCGGGACGGAAATCTCTGGGGCCAACGTCCTGACTTTC; CDR3 protein: CSAPPGTEISGANVLTF
J gene: TRBJ2-1; D gene: NA; clone size: few; V gene: TRBV15; CDR3 DNA: TGTGCCACCAGCAGAGAGGGGGGCGGGGTCAGTGAGCAGTTCTTC; CDR3 protein: CATSREGGGVSEQFF
J gene: TRBJ1-3; D gene: NA; clone size: NA; V gene: TRBV6-5; CDR3 DNA: TGTGCCAGCAGTTACTCTTCGGGGACCTCTGGAAACACCATATATTTT; CDR3 protein: CASSYSSGTSGNTIYF